Only a few counts were recorded for the clone carrying this T cell receptor beta chain. The table came from immunoSEQ multiplex PCR; TCRdb's copy has only in-frame clones and leaves some out. This table has around 2,500 clones, 31% appearing once. The data were taken from a study of T cells in localized non-small cell lung cancer. This clonotype was sampled from an older female donor with stage II lung adenocarcinoma. This specimen consisted of lung tumor tissue, obtained before any cancer treatment.

CDR3 sequence (DNA): TGTGCCATCAGTGAGGGTTTGGGCAATCAGCCCCAGCATTTT. Amino acids: CAISEGLGNQPQHF. This chain links TRBV10-3 with TRBJ1-5; D unresolved. Germline CDR1 is ENHRY and CDR2 is SYGVKD. V was pared by 2 bases and J by 2 bases, with 7 bases between. The CDR3 totals 14 residues.